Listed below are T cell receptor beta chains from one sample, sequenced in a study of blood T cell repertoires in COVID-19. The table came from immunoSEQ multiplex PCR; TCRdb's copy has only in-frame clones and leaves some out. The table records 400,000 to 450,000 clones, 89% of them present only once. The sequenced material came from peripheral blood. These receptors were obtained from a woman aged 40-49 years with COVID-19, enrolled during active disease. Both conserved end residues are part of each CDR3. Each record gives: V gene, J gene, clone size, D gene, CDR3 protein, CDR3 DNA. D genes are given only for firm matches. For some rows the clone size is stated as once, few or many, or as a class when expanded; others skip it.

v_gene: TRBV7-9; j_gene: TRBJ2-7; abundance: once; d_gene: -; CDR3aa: CASSPSRTYEQYF; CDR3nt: TGTGCCAGCAGTCCCTCTAGGACCTACGAGCAGTACTTC
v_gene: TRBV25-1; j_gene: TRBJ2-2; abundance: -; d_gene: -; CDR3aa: CASSDFSGRNTGELFF; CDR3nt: TGTGCCAGCAGTGACTTCTCAGGAAGAAACACCGGGGAGCTGTTTTTT
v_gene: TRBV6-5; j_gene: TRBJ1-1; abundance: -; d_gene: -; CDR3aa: CASSYSGRDTEAFF; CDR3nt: TGTGCCAGCAGTTACTCGGGCAGGGACACTGAAGCTTTCTTT
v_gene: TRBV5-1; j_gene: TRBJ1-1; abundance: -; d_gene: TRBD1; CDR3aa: CASSSGTGGLEAFF; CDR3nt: TGCGCCAGCAGCTCCGGGACAGGGGGCTTGGAAGCTTTCTTT
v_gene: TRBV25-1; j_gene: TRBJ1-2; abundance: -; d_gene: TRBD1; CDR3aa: CASSETGYTGYTF; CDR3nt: TGTGCCAGCAGTGAGACAGGGTATACTGGCTACACCTTC
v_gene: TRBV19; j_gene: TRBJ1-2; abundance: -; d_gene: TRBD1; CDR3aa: CASNDRGQANYGYTF; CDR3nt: TGTGCCAGTAACGACAGGGGGCAGGCTAACTATGGCTACACCTTC
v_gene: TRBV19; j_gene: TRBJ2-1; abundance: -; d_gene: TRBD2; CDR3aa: CASSILGTSGFYNEQFF; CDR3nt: TGTGCCAGTAGTATTTTGGGGACTAGCGGGTTTTACAATGAGCAGTTCTTC
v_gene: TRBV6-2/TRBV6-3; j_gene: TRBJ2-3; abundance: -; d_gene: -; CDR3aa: CASSYSRALSTDTQYF; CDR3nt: TGTGCCAGCAGTTACTCACGCGCCCTCTCCACAGATACGCAGTATTTT
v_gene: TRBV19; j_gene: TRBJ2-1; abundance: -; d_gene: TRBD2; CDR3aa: CASSIRGVAGPYNEQFF; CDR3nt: TGTGCCAGTAGTATACGGGGTGTAGCGGGGCCCTACAATGAGCAGTTCTTC
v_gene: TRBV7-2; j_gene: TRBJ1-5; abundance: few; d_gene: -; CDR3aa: CASSLEAGVNQPQHF; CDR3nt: TGTGCCAGCAGCTTAGAGGCAGGGGTCAATCAGCCCCAGCATTTT
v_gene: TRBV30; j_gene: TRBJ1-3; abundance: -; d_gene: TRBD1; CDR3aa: CAWGTGLSGNTIYF; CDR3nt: TGTGCCTGGGGGACAGGGCTCTCTGGAAACACCATATATTTT
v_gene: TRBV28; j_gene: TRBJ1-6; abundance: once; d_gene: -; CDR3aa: CASSFGTGYSPLHF; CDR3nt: TGTGCCAGCAGTTTCGGCACAGGGTATTCACCCCTCCACTTT
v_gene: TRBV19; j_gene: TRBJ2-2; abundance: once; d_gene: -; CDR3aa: CASSPTNTGELFF; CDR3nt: TGTGCCAGTAGCCCTACGAACACCGGGGAGCTGTTTTTT
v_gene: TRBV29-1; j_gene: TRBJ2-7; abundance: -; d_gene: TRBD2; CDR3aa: CSVVRVAGAINSYEQYF; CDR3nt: TGCAGCGTTGTGAGGGTAGCGGGGGCCATCAACTCCTACGAGCAGTACTTC
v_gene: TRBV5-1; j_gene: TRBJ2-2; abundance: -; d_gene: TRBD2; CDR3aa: CASSSAGVGTGELFF; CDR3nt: TGCGCCAGCAGCTCCGCGGGAGTGGGCACCGGGGAGCTGTTTTTT
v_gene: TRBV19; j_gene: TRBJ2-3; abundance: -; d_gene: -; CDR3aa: CATMRIDTDTQYF; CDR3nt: TGTGCCACGATGCGAATCGACACAGATACGCAGTATTTT
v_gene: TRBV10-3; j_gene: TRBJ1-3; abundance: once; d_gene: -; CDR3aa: CAISGASGNTIYF; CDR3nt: TGTGCCATCAGCGGAGCCTCTGGAAACACCATATATTTT
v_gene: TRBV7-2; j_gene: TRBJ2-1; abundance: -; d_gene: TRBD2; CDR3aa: CASSLAPTSDEQFF; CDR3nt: TGTGCCAGCAGCTTAGCGCCCACTAGCGATGAGCAGTTCTTC
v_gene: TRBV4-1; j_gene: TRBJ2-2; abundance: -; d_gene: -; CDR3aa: CASSLKSGNTGELFF; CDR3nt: TGCGCCAGCAGCCTAAAGTCGGGGAACACCGGGGAGCTGTTTTTT
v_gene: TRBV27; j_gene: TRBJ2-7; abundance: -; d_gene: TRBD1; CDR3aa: CASSLSPGTGAVYEQYF; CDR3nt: TGTGCCAGCAGTTTATCCCCCGGGACAGGGGCGGTCTACGAGCAGTACTTC
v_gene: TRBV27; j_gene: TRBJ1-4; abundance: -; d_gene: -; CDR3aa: CASSLFRENEKLFF; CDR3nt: TGTGCCAGCAGTTTGTTCAGGGAAAATGAAAAACTGTTTTTT
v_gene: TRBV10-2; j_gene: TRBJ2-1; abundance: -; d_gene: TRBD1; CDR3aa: CASSEIIGTGNEQFF; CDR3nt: TGCGCCAGCAGTGAGATAATCGGGACAGGCAATGAGCAGTTCTTC
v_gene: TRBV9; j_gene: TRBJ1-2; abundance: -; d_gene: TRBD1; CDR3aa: CASSFGQGPPANYGYTF; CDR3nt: TGTGCCAGCAGCTTTGGACAGGGGCCTCCGGCTAACTATGGCTACACCTTC
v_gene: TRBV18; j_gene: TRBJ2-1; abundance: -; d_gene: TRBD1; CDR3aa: CASSPSGTGTRNEQFF; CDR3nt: TGTGCCAGCTCACCCTCCGGGACAGGGACGAGGAATGAGCAGTTCTTC
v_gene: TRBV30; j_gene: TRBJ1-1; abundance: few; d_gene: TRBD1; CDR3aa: CAWSGTGYVAFF; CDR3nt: TGTGCCTGGAGCGGGACAGGGTATGTAGCTTTCTTT
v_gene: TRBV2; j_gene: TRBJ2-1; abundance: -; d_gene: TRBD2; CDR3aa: CASSGGRTYNEQFF; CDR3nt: TGTGCCAGCAGTGGCGGGAGGACCTACAATGAGCAGTTCTTC
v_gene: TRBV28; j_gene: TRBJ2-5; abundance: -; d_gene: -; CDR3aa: CASSFPHTRQETQYF; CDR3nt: TGTGCCAGCAGTTTCCCCCATACGCGCCAAGAGACCCAGTACTTC
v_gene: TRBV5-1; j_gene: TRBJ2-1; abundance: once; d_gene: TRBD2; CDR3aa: CASSIGTSGRAYNEQFF; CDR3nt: TGCGCCAGCAGCATAGGGACTAGCGGGAGGGCCTACAATGAGCAGTTCTTC
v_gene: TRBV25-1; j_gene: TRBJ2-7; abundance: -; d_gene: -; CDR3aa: CASSVWGEYEQYF; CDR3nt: TGTGCCAGCAGTGTGTGGGGGGAATACGAGCAGTACTTC
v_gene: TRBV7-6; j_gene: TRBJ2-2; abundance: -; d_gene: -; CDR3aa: CASSLAGGGTGELFF; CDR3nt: TGTGCCAGCAGCTTAGCGGGAGGGGGCACCGGGGAGCTGTTTTTT
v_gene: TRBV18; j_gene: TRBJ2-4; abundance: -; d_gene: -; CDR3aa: CASSRGQTAKNIQYF; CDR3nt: TGTGCCAGCTCACGAGGACAGACAGCCAAAAACATTCAGTACTTC
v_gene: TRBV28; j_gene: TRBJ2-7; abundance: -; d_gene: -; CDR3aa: CASRATDPTYEQYF; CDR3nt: TGTGCCAGCAGGGCGACAGACCCGACCTACGAGCAGTACTTC
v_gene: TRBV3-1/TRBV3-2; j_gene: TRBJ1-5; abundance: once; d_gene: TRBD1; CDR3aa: CASSRSPGTGGGYQPQHF; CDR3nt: TGTGCCAGCAGCCGAAGCCCCGGGACAGGGGGGGGTTATCAGCCCCAGCATTTT
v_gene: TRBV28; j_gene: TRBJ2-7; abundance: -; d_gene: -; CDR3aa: CASSQGDNPYEQYF; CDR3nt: TGTGCCAGCAGCCAAGGGGACAACCCCTACGAGCAGTACTTC
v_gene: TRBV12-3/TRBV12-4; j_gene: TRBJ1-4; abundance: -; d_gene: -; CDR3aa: CASSWREKLFF; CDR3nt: TGTGCCAGCAGTTGGCGGGAAAAACTGTTTTTT
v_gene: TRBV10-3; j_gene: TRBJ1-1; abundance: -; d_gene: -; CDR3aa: CAISDVRGKNTEAFF; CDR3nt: TGTGCCATCAGTGACGTTAGGGGGAAGAACACTGAAGCTTTCTTT
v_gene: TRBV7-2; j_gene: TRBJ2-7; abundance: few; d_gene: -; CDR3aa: CASSKDSTYEQYF; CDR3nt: TGTGCCAGCAGCAAAGACAGTACCTACGAGCAGTACTTC
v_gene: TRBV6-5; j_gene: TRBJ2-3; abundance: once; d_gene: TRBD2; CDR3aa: CASSYGAGGPTDTQYF; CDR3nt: TGTGCCAGCAGTTACGGGGCGGGGGGCCCCACAGATACGCAGTATTTT
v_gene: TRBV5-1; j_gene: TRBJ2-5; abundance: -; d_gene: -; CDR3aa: CAEATGRDQETQYF; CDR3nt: TGCGCCGAAGCTACAGGGCGAGACCAAGAGACCCAGTACTTC
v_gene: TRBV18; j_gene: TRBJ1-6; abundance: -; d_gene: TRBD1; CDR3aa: CASSPAGGVSPLHF; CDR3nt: TGTGCCAGCTCACCGGCAGGGGGTGTCTCACCCCTCCACTTT
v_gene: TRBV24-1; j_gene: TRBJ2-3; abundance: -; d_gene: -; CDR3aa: CATSDSGGDTQYF; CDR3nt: TGTGCCACCAGTGATTCCGGGGGAGATACGCAGTATTTT
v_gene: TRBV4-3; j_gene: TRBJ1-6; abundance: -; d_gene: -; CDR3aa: CASSQDRVGSPLHF; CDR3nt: TGCGCCAGCAGCCAAGATCGGGTTGGTTCACCCCTCCACTTT
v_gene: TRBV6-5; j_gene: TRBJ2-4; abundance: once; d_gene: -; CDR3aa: CASHRELAKNIQYF; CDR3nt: TGTGCCAGTCACAGGGAATTAGCCAAAAACATTCAGTACTTC
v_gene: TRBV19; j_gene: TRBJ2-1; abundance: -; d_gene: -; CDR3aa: CASSILAGSFIEQFF; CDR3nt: TGTGCCAGTAGCATACTGGCGGGTTCGTTCATTGAGCAGTTCTTC
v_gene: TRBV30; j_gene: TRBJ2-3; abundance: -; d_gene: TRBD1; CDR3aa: CALHHRDRVADTQYF; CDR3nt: TGTGCCCTCCACCACCGGGACAGGGTCGCAGATACGCAGTATTTT
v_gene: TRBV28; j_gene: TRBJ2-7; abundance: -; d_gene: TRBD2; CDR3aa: CASSLRLAALSYEQYF; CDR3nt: TGTGCCAGCAGTTTAAGGCTAGCGGCCCTATCCTACGAGCAGTACTTC
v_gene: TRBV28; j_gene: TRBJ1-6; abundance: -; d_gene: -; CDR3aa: CASSRSRGFYNSPLHF; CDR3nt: TGTGCCAGCAGTCGAAGCAGGGGATTCTATAATTCACCCCTCCACTTT
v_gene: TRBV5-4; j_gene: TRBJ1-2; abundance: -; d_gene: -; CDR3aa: CASSLALGSAYGYTF; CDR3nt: TGTGCCAGCAGCTTGGCCCTGGGCTCGGCCTATGGCTACACCTTC
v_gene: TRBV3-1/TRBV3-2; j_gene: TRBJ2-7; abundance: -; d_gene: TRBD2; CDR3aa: CASSPPPERGNSYEQYF; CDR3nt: TGTGCCAGCAGCCCTCCCCCCGAGCGGGGGAACTCCTACGAGCAGTACTTC
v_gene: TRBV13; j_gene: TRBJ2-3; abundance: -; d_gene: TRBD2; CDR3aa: CASSLAGGPSTDTQYF; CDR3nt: TGTGCCAGCAGTCTAGCGGGAGGGCCGAGCACAGATACGCAGTATTTT
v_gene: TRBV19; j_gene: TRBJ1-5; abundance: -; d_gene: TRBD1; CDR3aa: CASSMDRGRDQPQHF; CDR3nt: TGTGCCAGTAGTATGGACAGGGGTAGGGATCAGCCCCAGCATTTT
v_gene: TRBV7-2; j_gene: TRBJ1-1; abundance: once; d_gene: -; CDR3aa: CASSARGGRHTEAFF; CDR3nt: TGTGCCAGCAGCGCCCGGGGGGGAAGGCACACTGAAGCTTTCTTT
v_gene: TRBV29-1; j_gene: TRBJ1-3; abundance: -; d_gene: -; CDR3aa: CSVSRGTGNTIYF; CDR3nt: TGCAGCGTTTCCAGGGGTACTGGAAACACCATATATTTT
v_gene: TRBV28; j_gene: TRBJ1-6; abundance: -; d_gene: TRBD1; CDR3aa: CASSPGGEGSPLHF; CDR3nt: TGTGCCAGCAGCCCAGGGGGCGAGGGATCACCCCTCCACTTT
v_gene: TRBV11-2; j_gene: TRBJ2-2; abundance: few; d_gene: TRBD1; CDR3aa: CASSLSGGDTGELFF; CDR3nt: TGTGCCAGCAGCTTATCAGGGGGAGACACCGGGGAGCTGTTTTTT
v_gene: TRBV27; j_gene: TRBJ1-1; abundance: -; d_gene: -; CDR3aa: CASSVTGWTEAFF; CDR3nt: TGTGCCAGCAGTGTGACAGGATGGACTGAAGCTTTCTTT
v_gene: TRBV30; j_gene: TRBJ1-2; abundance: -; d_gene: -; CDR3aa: CAWSQGQFSTLGYTF; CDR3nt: TGTGCCTGGAGTCAAGGACAATTCAGTACTTTGGGCTACACCTTC
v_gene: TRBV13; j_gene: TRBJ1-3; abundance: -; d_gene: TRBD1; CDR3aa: CASSAPGQTSSGNTIYF; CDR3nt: TGTGCCAGCAGCGCGCCGGGACAGACGAGCTCTGGAAACACCATATATTTT
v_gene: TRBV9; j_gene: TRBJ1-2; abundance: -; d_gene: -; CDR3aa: CASSVNPGYSYGYTF; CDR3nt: TGTGCCAGCAGCGTAAACCCAGGGTATTCATATGGCTACACCTTC